Reported below is one T cell receptor (beta chain). CDR1 and CDR2 from the germline V gene are MNHNY and SVGAGI (reference sequence). CDR3 size: 15 residues. Trimming pared 11 bases from V and 1 base from J, leaving 18 bases between. Profiling relied on immunoSEQ multiplex PCR, and the TCRdb table lists in-frame clones only, not all of them. The top ten hold roughly 1.4% of the sample, which has approximately 110,000 clones, roughly 80% seen once. The sample belongs to a study of blood T cell repertoires in COVID-19. Study context: Specimens from acute and convalescent COVID-19 originated in the United States, Italy and Spain. T cells, B-cell-depleted T cells, or PBMCs provided the cDNA or gDNA that served as material.

The chain carries TRBV6-6 and TRBJ1-5; maybe TRBD1 (6 bases). The receptor was derived from a man in his fifties with acute or convalescent COVID-19. The sequencing sample was made of peripheral blood. In DNA form, the CDR3 reads TGTGCCTCAACATGGGGGCAGGGGAGCAATCAGCCCCAGCATTTT. This translates into CASTWGQGSNQPQHF.